Listed here are 32 T cell receptor beta chains from one sample, sequenced in a study of blood T cell repertoires in COVID-19. Data came from immunoSEQ multiplex PCR; TCRdb stores just in-frame clones and leaves some out. The sample lists about 190,000 clones, roughly 84% occurring once. The material sequenced was PBMCs or T cells enriched from blood (not recorded which). Source of these receptors: a woman aged 30 to 39 who had been exposed to COVID-19.

CDR3 amino acids: CASSLELAGGPPYEQYF. The CDR3 coding sequence is TGTGCCAGCAGCTTGGAACTAGCGGGGGGTCCACCGTACGAGCAGTACTTC. This chain uses TRBV5-6 with TRBJ2-7, with 12 positions matching TRBD2. CDR3 size: 17 residues. V trimming: 0 bases; J trimming: 4 bases; junction bases outside the gene matches: 8. CDR1 and CDR2 from the germline V gene are SGHDT and YYEEEE.

This clone was observed once. The rearrangement uses TRBV27 and TRBJ2-7; D is undetermined. Germline CDR1 is MNHEY and CDR2 is SMNVEV (reference sequence). The CDR3 length is 17 residues. V dropped 4 bases and J dropped 1 base, with 20 bases sitting between them. Here the CDR3 reads CASSYRVVRFDSYEQYF. In DNA, the CDR3 is TGTGCCAGCAGTTATCGGGTGGTCCGGTTCGATTCCTACGAGCAGTACTTC.

The chain uses TRBV2 and TRBJ2-5, with D possibly being TRBD1 (6 bases). This CDR3 region has 13 residues. V shed 2 bases and J shed 3 bases, with 7 bases lying between them. Germline V CDR1 and CDR2: SNHLY, FYNNEI. The CDR3 bases are TGTGCCAGCAGTGAAAACAGGGAAGAGACCCAGTACTTC. Protein product: CASSENREETQYF.

This clone was found a few times. The chain couples TRBV7-2 to TRBJ1-5, with 7 bases fitting TRBD1. The CDR3 spans 15 residues. CDR1 and CDR2 (germline): SGHTA, FQGNSA. V shed 5 bases and J 7 bases; nucleotides not matched to a gene: 11. The DNA of the CDR3 is TGTGCCAGCAGCACTGTACAGGGGCGTCGACAGCCCCAGCATTTT. The encoded protein is CASSTVQGRRQPQHF.

The chain joins TRBV6-9 to TRBJ2-3, with 11 bases identical to TRBD1. Per germline, CDR1 MNHGY and CDR2 SVAAGI. The J segment lost 5 bases and the V segment lost 4 bases, leaving 2 bases of the junction unmatched. This CDR3 region has 14 residues. CDR3 protein: CASSWTGGVDTQYF. The CDR3 region has the DNA TGTGCCAGCAGTTGGACAGGGGGCGTAGATACGCAGTATTTT.

The chain combines TRBV18 with TRBJ1-1; D perhaps matches TRBD1 (5 bases). This CDR3 spans 15 amino acids. Germline V gene data show CDR1 as KGHSH and CDR2 as LQKENI. V was cut by 0 bases and J by 1 base, with 9 bases left in between. The DNA of the CDR3 is TGTGCCAGCTCACCACCGGCGACAGCGAACACTGAAGCTTTCTTT. This gives the protein CASSPPATANTEAFF. The complete variable domain, with remaining parts taken from reference TRBV18 and TRBJ1-1, reads NAGVMQNPRHLVRRRGQEARLRCSPMKGHSHVYWYRQLPEEGLKFMVYLQKENIIDESGMPKERFSAEFPKEGPSILRIQQVVRGDSAAYFCASSPPATANTEAFFGQGTRLTVV.

The genes are TRBV27 and TRBJ1-1; 8 nucleotides line up with TRBD1. CDR3 length equals 14 residues. Germline V gene lookup returns CDR1 MNHEY and CDR2 SMNVEV (reference sequence). The trim removed 5 bases at V and 5 bases at J, leaving 7 bases unmatched. CDR3 coding DNA: TGTGCCAGCAGTCCCTCAGGGGGCCGGACTGAAGCTTTCTTT. This encodes CASSPSGGRTEAFF.

This clone occurred a few times. The chain links TRBV20-1 to TRBJ1-5; 7 nucleotides agree with TRBD1. The germline V gene has CDR1 DFQATT and CDR2 SNEGSKA (reference sequence). Trimming cost V 3 bases and J 5 bases; bases outside gene matches: 1. The CDR3 has 12 amino acids. CDR3 in amino acids: CSASQGDQPQHF. The DNA for the CDR3 is TGCAGTGCTAGTCAGGGGGATCAGCCCCAGCATTTT.

This clone was seen just once. This chain uses TRBV5-1 with TRBJ1-6; possibly TRBD1 for D (6 bases). V was trimmed by 4 bases and J by 6 bases, leaving 20 bases between them. Germline values: CDR1 SGHRS, CDR2 YFSETQ. This CDR3 region has 17 residues. The CDR3 coding sequence is TGCGCCAGCAGCCCGCTCGGTAGACAGGCTGCTAATTCACCCCTCCACTTT. Its translation: CASSPLGRQAANSPLHF. The variable domain in full, completed from reference TRBV5-1 and TRBJ1-6, reads KAGVTQTPRYLIKTRGQQVTLSCSPISGHRSVSWYQQTPGQGLQFLFEYFSETQRNKGNFPGRFSGRQFSNSRSEMNVSTLELGDSALYLCASSPLGRQAANSPLHFGNGTRLTVT.

The chain is built from TRBV7-8 and TRBJ1-6, with a tentative D call TRBD1 (6 bases). CDR1 SGHVS and CDR2 FQNEAQ come from the germline V gene. Between the trimmed V and J ends, which lost 0 bases and 3 bases, there was a span of 18 bases. This CDR3 spans 19 amino acids. The chain's CDR3 is CASSLASRGKRDYNSPLHF. The CDR3 DNA reads as TGTGCCAGCAGCTTAGCGTCAAGGGGGAAGCGGGACTATAATTCACCCCTCCACTTT.

The chain has TRBV4-3 and TRBJ2-1; tentative D call: TRBD1 (6 bases). V dropped 1 base and J dropped 8 bases, with 9 bases sitting between them. The CDR3 extends over 13 amino acids. Germline V gene data show CDR1 as LGHNA and CDR2 as YSLEER. The CDR3 here is CASSQAGVDEQFF. CDR3 nucleotide sequence: TGCGCCAGCAGCCAAGCAGGGGTCGATGAGCAGTTCTTC.

The rearrangement links TRBV2 to TRBJ1-4; maybe TRBD1 (6 bases). The V end lost 4 bases, the J end lost 4 bases, and 7 bases lay between the germline ends. CDR3 length equals 13 residues. Germline CDR1 and CDR2: SNHLY and FYNNEI. CDR3 DNA sequence: TGTGCCAGCAGTGGGACAGATAATGAAAAACTGTTTTTT. It encodes CASSGTDNEKLFF. Drawing the rest from reference TRBV2 and TRBJ1-4, the complete variable domain is EPEVTQTPSHQVTQMGQEVILRCVPISNHLYFYWYRQILGQKVEFLVSFYNNEISEKSEIFDDQFSVERPDGSNFTLKIRSTKLEDSAMYFCASSGTDNEKLFFGSGTQLSVL.

The V call is TRBV27, the J call TRBJ1-1; 9 bases line up with TRBD1. J gave up 3 bases and V 3 bases, and 2 bases lay outside the gene matches. The CDR3 runs 14 residues. Per germline, CDR1 MNHEY and CDR2 SMNVEV (reference sequence). The CDR3 DNA is TGTGCCAGCAGTTTGGGGACAGGGTACACTGAAGCTTTCTTT. The encoded protein is CASSLGTGYTEAFF.

The chain combines TRBV27 with TRBJ1-2; D is possibly TRBD1 (5 bases). Trimming left V 2 bases short and J 4 bases short, with 14 bases between. CDR3 length: 15 residues. The germline gives CDR1 MNHEY, CDR2 SMNVEV (reference sequence). CDR3 amino acids: CASSLKEGPGYGYTF. CDR3 in DNA: TGTGCCAGCAGTTTAAAGGAGGGGCCGGGCTATGGCTACACCTTC.

The chain joins TRBV5-5 to TRBJ1-5, with D possibly TRBD1 on 6 matching bases. V was trimmed by 4 bases and J by 8 bases, leaving 19 bases between them. There are 15 residues in the CDR3. Per the germline V gene, CDR1 is SGHKS and CDR2 is YYEKEE (reference sequence). CDR3: CASSPGYRVQEPQHF. In nucleotides, the CDR3 is TGTGCCAGCAGCCCGGGATACAGGGTTCAGGAGCCCCAGCATTTT. The full variable domain, in which reference TRBV5-5 and TRBJ1-5 provide the parts outside the CDR3, is DAGVTQSPTHLIKTRGQQVTLRCSPISGHKSVSWYQQVLGQGPQFIFQYYEKEERGRGNFPDRFSARQFPNYSSELNVNALLLGDSALYLCASSPGYRVQEPQHFGDGTRLSIL.

This chain uses TRBV5-1 with TRBJ1-1; 7 nucleotides align to TRBD1. The CDR3 spans 14 residues. The V gene's germline CDR1 is SGHRS and CDR2 YFSETQ. J was trimmed by 4 bases and V by 3 bases; bases with no gene match: 6. The CDR3 protein is CASSSKQGPTEAFF. In DNA, the CDR3 is TGCGCCAGCAGCTCGAAACAGGGGCCCACTGAAGCTTTCTTT.

This rearrangement joins TRBV7-9 to TRBJ1-1; tentative D call: TRBD1 (6 bases). Germline V gene sequence: CDR1 SEHNR, CDR2 FQNEAQ (reference sequence). The CDR3 consists of 15 residues. Trimming removed 7 bases from V and 0 bases from J, with 15 bases in between. The CDR3 coding sequence is TGTGCCAGCACGACCCTAACAGGGTTGAACACTGAAGCTTTCTTT. Encoded protein: CASTTLTGLNTEAFF.

A single count supports this clone. V is TRBV7-2 and J is TRBJ2-1; D may be TRBD1 (5 bases). The CDR3 spans 13 residues. Trimming cost V 6 bases and J 5 bases, with 11 bases left between them. Germline V gene data show CDR1 as SGHTA and CDR2 as FQGNSA. The CDR3 is CASSFDRHNEQFF. The CDR3 bases are TGTGCCAGCAGTTTCGACAGACACAATGAGCAGTTCTTC.

The chain couples TRBV29-1 to TRBJ2-7, with 7 bases identical to TRBD1. The CDR3 runs 14 residues. CDR1 is SQVTM and CDR2 is ANQGSEA in the germline V gene. Trimming removed 2 bases from V and 3 bases from J; junction bases left unmatched: 7. The CDR3 loop is CSVESRDRFYEQYF. CDR3 nucleotide sequence: TGCAGCGTTGAAAGCCGGGACAGATTCTACGAGCAGTACTTC.

The gene calls are TRBV10-3 and TRBJ1-1; maybe TRBD1 (5 bases). This CDR3 comprises 12 residues. Germline loops: CDR1 ENHRY, CDR2 SYGVKD. V shed 5 bases and J shed 8 bases, with 12 bases lying between them. The CDR3 protein is CAISFSGDEAFF. The DNA of the CDR3 is TGTGCCATCAGTTTCAGCGGGGACGAAGCTTTCTTT.

The chain has TRBV3-1 (or the pseudogene TRBV3-2) and TRBJ2-3, with 11 bases lining up with TRBD2. The CDR3 spans 18 residues. Trimming took 0 bases from V and 4 from J; bases not matched to a gene: 9. Germline lookup yields CDR1 LGHDT and CDR2 YNNKEL (reference sequence). The CDR3 spells CASSQEFSSGGASDTQYF. The CDR3 DNA sequence: TGTGCCAGCAGCCAAGAGTTTAGTAGCGGGGGGGCATCAGATACGCAGTATTTT.

A single count supports this clone. The J gene is TRBJ2-7, the V gene TRBV2; TRBD2 matches at 10 bases. Germline-derived CDR1 and CDR2 are SNHLY and FYNNEI. The CDR3 has 14 amino acids. The trim removed 5 bases at V and 2 bases at J, leaving 3 bases unmatched. This CDR3 reads CASSYLAGAYEQYF. CDR3 in DNA: TGTGCCAGCAGTTATCTAGCGGGGGCCTACGAGCAGTACTTC.

A few counts support this clone. The CDR3 protein is CASSLEATGRGQPQHF. In DNA form, the CDR3 reads TGTGCCAGCAGCTTAGAAGCGACAGGGAGAGGTCAGCCCCAGCATTTT. The V call is TRBV7-6, the J call TRBJ1-5; 7 nucleotides align to TRBD1. The CDR3 covers 16 residues. The germline V gene encodes CDR1 SGHVS and CDR2 FNYEAQ. The trim removed 1 base at V and 6 bases at J, leaving 9 bases unmatched. Full variable domain (missing parts from reference TRBV7-6 and TRBJ1-5): GAGVSQSPRYKVTKRGQDVALRCDPISGHVSLYWYRQALGQGPEFLTYFNYEAQQDKSGLPNDRFSAERPEGSISTLTIQRTEQRDSAMYRCASSLEATGRGQPQHFGDGTRLSIL.

V is TRBV30 and J is TRBJ1-4, with 10 bases fitting TRBD1. The CDR3 is 18 amino acids. Germline V gives CDR1 GTSNPN, CDR2 SVGIG (reference sequence). The V segment lost 4 bases and the J segment 0 bases; nucleotides outside the gene matches: 11. The CDR3: CAWNLLRDRGATNEKLFF. Here the CDR3 DNA reads TGTGCCTGGAATCTCCTCCGGGACAGGGGTGCAACTAATGAAAAACTGTTTTTT.

This chain links TRBV2 with TRBJ2-5; 7 bases agree with TRBD2. Germline V gene data show CDR1 as SNHLY and CDR2 as FYNNEI. The CDR3 is 15 amino acids. V gave up 6 bases and J gave up 5 bases; unmatched junction bases: 12. The DNA for the CDR3 is TGTGCCAGCAGCCTCACTAGCGTACCACTGGAGACCCAGTACTTC. As protein: CASSLTSVPLETQYF.

The rearrangement uses TRBV5-1 and TRBJ1-1; D is possibly TRBD1 (5 bases). The CDR3 is made up of 15 amino acids. Trimming cost V 7 bases and J 2 bases, with 18 bases left between them. Germline CDR1 reads SGHRS; CDR2 reads YFSETQ. CDR3: CASGALPGPNTEAFF. CDR3 bases: TGCGCCAGCGGGGCCCTCCCAGGGCCAAACACTGAAGCTTTCTTT. The variable domain in full, completed from reference TRBV5-1 and TRBJ1-1, reads KAGVTQTPRYLIKTRGQQVTLSCSPISGHRSVSWYQQTPGQGLQFLFEYFSETQRNKGNFPGRFSGRQFSNSRSEMNVSTLELGDSALYLCASGALPGPNTEAFFGQGTRLTVV.

This clone is a singleton in its sample. The chain uses TRBV5-1 and TRBJ1-1, with D possibly matching TRBD1 (5 bases). The CDR3 totals 13 residues. Trimming removed 4 bases from V and 3 bases from J, with 10 bases in between. The V gene's germline CDR1 is SGHRS and CDR2 YFSETQ. This chain's CDR3 is CASSSQGDTEAFF. Here the CDR3 DNA reads TGCGCCAGCAGCAGCCAGGGCGACACTGAAGCTTTCTTT.

This chain connects TRBV15 to TRBJ2-3, with 8 bases matching TRBD2. Trimming at V came to 4 bases and at J to 1 base, leaving 4 bases not matched to a gene. This CDR3 comprises 15 residues. The V gene's germline CDR1 is LNHNV and CDR2 YYDKDF (reference sequence). CDR3 region: CATSMGRGGTDTQYF. Here the CDR3 DNA reads TGTGCCACCAGCATGGGGCGGGGGGGCACAGATACGCAGTATTTT.

The CDR3 protein is CASYNSQGRAFF. CDR3 in DNA: TGTGCCAGCTACAATTCACAGGGAAGGGCTTTCTTT. This chain joins TRBV11-2 and TRBJ1-1, with D possibly being TRBD1 (6 bases). Trimming cost V 8 bases and J 11 bases, with 18 bases left between them. Germline V CDR1 and CDR2: SGHAT, FQNNGV. CDR3 length: 12 amino acids.

This clone was observed once. The rearrangement uses TRBV6-2 or TRBV6-3 and TRBJ2-1; D is uncertain. V lost 6 bases and J lost 10, with 10 bases in between. From germline, CDR1 is MNHEY and CDR2 SVGEGT. The CDR3 totals 11 residues. The CDR3 DNA is TGTGCCAGCAGCCTTTCTCCCGAGCAGTTCTTC. Its protein product is CASSLSPEQFF.

This clone has just one count. V is TRBV18 and J is TRBJ2-1, with TRBD2 as a possible D gene (5 bases). This CDR3 has 11 amino acids. Germline CDR1 KGHSH, CDR2 LQKENI. V lost 3 bases, J lost 8 bases, and 5 bases lay in between. CDR3 residues: CASSPEDEQFF. Written as DNA, the CDR3 is TGTGCCAGCTCACCGGAGGATGAGCAGTTCTTC.

This clone came up once. V usage is TRBV10-2 and J usage is TRBJ1-5, with D possibly TRBD1 on 5 matching bases. This CDR3 spans 14 amino acids. Trimming removed 2 bases from V and 9 bases from J, with 14 bases in between. Per the germline V gene, CDR1 is WSHSY and CDR2 is SAAADI. Here the CDR3 DNA reads TGCGCCAGCAGTGAGACAAGGTCCGGGGGGCCCCAGCATTTT. Translating it yields CASSETRSGGPQHF.